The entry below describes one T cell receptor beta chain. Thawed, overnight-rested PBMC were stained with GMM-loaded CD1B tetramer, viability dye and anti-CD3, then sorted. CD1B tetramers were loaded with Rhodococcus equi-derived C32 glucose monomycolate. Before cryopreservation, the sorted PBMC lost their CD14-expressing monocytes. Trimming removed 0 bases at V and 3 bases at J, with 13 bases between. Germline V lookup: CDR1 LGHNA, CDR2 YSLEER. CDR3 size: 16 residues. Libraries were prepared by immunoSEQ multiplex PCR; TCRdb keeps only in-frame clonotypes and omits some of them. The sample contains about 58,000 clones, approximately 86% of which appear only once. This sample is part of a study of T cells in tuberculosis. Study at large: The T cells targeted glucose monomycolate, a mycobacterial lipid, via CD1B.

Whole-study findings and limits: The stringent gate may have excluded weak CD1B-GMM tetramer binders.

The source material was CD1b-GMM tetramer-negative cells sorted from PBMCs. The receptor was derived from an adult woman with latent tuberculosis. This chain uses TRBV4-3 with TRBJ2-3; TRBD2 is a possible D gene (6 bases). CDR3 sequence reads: CASSQDRGGETDTQYF. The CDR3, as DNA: TGCGCCAGCAGCCAAGATAGGGGCGGGGAGACAGATACGCAGTATTTT.